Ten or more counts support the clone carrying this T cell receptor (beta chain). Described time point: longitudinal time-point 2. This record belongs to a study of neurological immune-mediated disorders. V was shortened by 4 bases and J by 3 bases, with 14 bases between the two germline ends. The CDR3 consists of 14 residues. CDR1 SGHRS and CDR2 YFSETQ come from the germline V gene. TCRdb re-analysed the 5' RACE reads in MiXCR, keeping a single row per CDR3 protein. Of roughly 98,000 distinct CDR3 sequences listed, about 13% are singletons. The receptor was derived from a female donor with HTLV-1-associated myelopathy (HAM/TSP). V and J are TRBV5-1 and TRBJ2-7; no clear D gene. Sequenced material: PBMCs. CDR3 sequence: CASSPDAQNYEQYF. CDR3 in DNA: TGCGCCAGCAGCCCGGATGCGCAGAACTACGAGCAGTACTTC.